Each of the 32 T cell receptor beta chains below was sequenced from the same sample in a study of blood T cell repertoires in COVID-19. TCRdb's copy holds only in-frame clones and misses some; the assay was immunoSEQ multiplex PCR. The sample records some 250,000 clones, 84% being singletons. Sequenced sample: peripheral blood. Every receptor here comes from a man between 60 and 75 years old with acute or convalescent COVID-19.

The chain carries TRBV19 and TRBJ1-5; D unclear. The CDR3 length is 14 residues. V was cut by 1 base and J by 3 bases, with 7 bases left in between. Germline V gene lookup returns CDR1 LNHDA and CDR2 SQIVND (reference sequence). CDR3 region: CASSIGQANQPQHF. CDR3 DNA sequence: TGTGCCAGTAGTATAGGTCAGGCCAATCAGCCCCAGCATTTT.

This chain joins TRBV19 and TRBJ1-1, with D possibly matching TRBD1 (6 bases). The CDR3 spans 12 residues. The V and J ends lost 7 bases and 4 bases respectively, with 10 bases between them. Germline V gene data show CDR1 as LNHDA and CDR2 as SQIVND (reference sequence). CDR3 nucleotide sequence: TGTGCCAGTAAGCAGGGGCTCACTGAAGCTTTCTTT. This encodes CASKQGLTEAFF.

V is TRBV9 and J is TRBJ1-2; 9 bases map to TRBD1. CDR3 length: 14 residues. V dropped 2 bases and J dropped 3; count of bases not matched to a gene: 2. Germline CDR1 reads SGDLS; CDR2 reads YYNGEE. CDR3 sequence: CASSVGQGYYGYTF. The CDR3 DNA reads TGTGCCAGCAGCGTGGGACAGGGTTACTATGGCTACACCTTC.

This chain uses TRBV7-3 with TRBJ2-5, with TRBD1 as a possible D gene (6 bases). Germline V gene lookup returns CDR1 SGHTA and CDR2 FQGTGA. Trimming removed 4 bases from V and 13 bases from J, with 19 bases in between. The CDR3 sequence is 13 residues long. The CDR3 loop is CASSSTVDSEPYF. CDR3 sequence (DNA): TGTGCCAGCAGCTCTACGGTGGACAGTGAACCGTACTTC.

This clone was detected once. The chain carries TRBV19 and TRBJ2-6; no firm D call. The germline gives CDR1 LNHDA, CDR2 SQIVND (reference sequence). The V end was cut by 3 bases, the J end by 8 bases, with 11 bases between. The CDR3 spans 14 residues. In DNA, the CDR3 is TGTGCCAGTAGTATTGCCCCCGAGACCAACGTCCTGACTTTC. Translation: CASSIAPETNVLTF.

V gene TRBV6-1 combines with J gene TRBJ2-7; 10 positions agree with TRBD2. The CDR3 covers 16 residues. After removal of 3 bases from V and 7 bases from J, the junction contained 12 bases not matched to a gene. The germline V gene has CDR1 MNHNS and CDR2 SASEGT. The CDR3 region is CASSDFGSGRLVEQYF. The CDR3 bases are TGTGCCAGCAGTGATTTCGGTAGCGGGAGGCTGGTGGAGCAGTACTTC.

This chain uses TRBV10-3 with TRBJ2-3; 8 nucleotides line up with TRBD1. Germline-derived CDR1 and CDR2 are ENHRY and SYGVKD. J was trimmed by 4 bases and V by 4 bases; bases with no gene match: 4. The CDR3 covers 14 residues. The CDR3 region has the DNA TGTGCCATCAGTGGGGACAGGCGGCCAGATACGCAGTATTTT. This sequence encodes CAISGDRRPDTQYF.

V is TRBV28 and J is TRBJ2-1; 15 bases agree with TRBD2. J gave up 8 bases and V 6 bases, and 8 bases lay outside the gene matches. Germline V gives CDR1 MDHEN, CDR2 SYDVKM. This CDR3 has 16 residues. In DNA, the CDR3 is TGTGCCAGCAGGACGACCGGGACTAGCGGGAGGTATGAGCAGTTCTTC. This encodes CASRTTGTSGRYEQFF.

This chain connects TRBV30 to TRBJ1-1; D is uncertain. The CDR3 covers 13 residues. The germline V gene has CDR1 GTSNPN and CDR2 SVGIG (reference sequence). V was cut by 5 bases and J by 6 bases, with 16 bases left in between. CDR3 DNA sequence: TGTGCCTGGGTCCGGTACTCAAGCGCTGAAGCTTTCTTT. It yields the protein CAWVRYSSAEAFF. Drawing the rest from reference TRBV30 and TRBJ1-1, the complete variable domain is SQTIHQWPATLVQPVGSPLSLECTVEGTSNPNLYWYRQAAGRGLQLLFYSVGIGQISSEVPQNLSASRPQDRQFILSSKKLLLSDSGFYLCAWVRYSSAEAFFGQGTRLTVV.

This clone was detected only once. V usage is TRBV4-1 and J usage is TRBJ1-5, with a weak D call TRBD1 (5 bases). Trimming stripped 2 bases from V and 0 bases from J, with 8 bases between. This CDR3 is 15 amino acids long. Germline-derived CDR1 and CDR2 are MGHRA and YSYEKL. DNA for the CDR3: TGCGCCAGCAGCCAAACAGGTAATAGCAATCAGCCCCAGCATTTT. This encodes CASSQTGNSNQPQHF.

The V gene is TRBV5-1, the J gene TRBJ2-2; 9 positions match TRBD2. The CDR3 is 20 amino acids. Germline V gene sequence: CDR1 SGHRS, CDR2 YFSETQ. V was clipped by 4 bases and J by 2 bases; unmatched bases: 18. Here the CDR3 reads CASSPLAGVFLGRNTGELFF. CDR3 coding DNA: TGCGCCAGCAGCCCCTTAGCGGGAGTTTTTTTGGGTCGCAACACCGGGGAGCTGTTTTTT.

This clone came up once. The V call is TRBV19, the J call TRBJ1-1, with a tentative D call TRBD1 (5 bases). V gave up 3 bases and J gave up 5 bases, with 13 bases separating them. CDR1 is LNHDA and CDR2 is SQIVND in the germline V gene (reference sequence). The CDR3 runs to 14 residues. The CDR3 region has the DNA TGTGCCAGTAGTATGGGCCCAGGGAGGACTGAAGCTTTCTTT. Amino acid sequence: CASSMGPGRTEAFF.

In this sample, this clone turned up once. The V call is TRBV11-2, the J call TRBJ1-1; TRBD1 matches 9 bases. V lost 4 bases, J lost 5 bases, and 8 bases stayed unmatched. Germline-derived CDR1 and CDR2 are SGHAT and FQNNGV. The CDR3 has 15 amino acids. For the CDR3, the DNA is TGTGCCAGCAGCTCCACAGGGGGCGCGAAGACTGAAGCTTTCTTT. Translation gives CASSSTGGAKTEAFF.

This clone has just one count. The V call is TRBV7-2, the J call TRBJ2-5, with D maybe TRBD1 (5 bases). The germline gives CDR1 SGHTA, CDR2 FQGNSA. Between the trimmed V and J ends, which lost 1 base and 5 bases, there was a span of 8 bases. This CDR3 has 13 amino acids. The CDR3 nucleotides are TGTGCCAGCAGCTTAGTTCACAGGGAGACCCAGTACTTC. It codes for CASSLVHRETQYF.

The rearrangement links TRBV19 to TRBJ2-4; D not resolved. The CDR3 extends over 15 amino acids. From germline, CDR1 is LNHDA and CDR2 SQIVND (reference sequence). Trimming shortened V by 5 bases and J by 0 bases, and 11 bases separated the two germline ends. CDR3 DNA: TGTGCCAGTAGTCTAAGCTCCGTAGCCAAAAACATTCAGTACTTC. As protein: CASSLSSVAKNIQYF.

This clone was seen more than once but under ten times. The chain links TRBV7-3 to TRBJ1-3; D gene uncertain. Germline V CDR1 and CDR2: SGHTA, FQGTGA. Deletions cut 4 bases from V and 4 bases from J, with 8 bases between. CDR3 length: 13 amino acids. CDR3 in amino acids: CASSSADGNTIYF. Written as DNA, the CDR3 is TGTGCCAGCAGCTCAGCGGACGGAAACACCATATATTTT.

The CDR3, as DNA: TGTGCCAGCAGCTTAGCCCTAGTTAATGAAAAACTGTTTTTT. It specifies CASSLALVNEKLFF. The chain is built from TRBV11-2 and TRBJ1-4, with D hard to call. CDR1 and CDR2 from the germline V gene are SGHAT and FQNNGV. This CDR3 contains 14 residues. V was trimmed by 1 base and J by 4 bases, leaving 7 bases between them.

This clone was seen more than once but under ten times. The chain combines TRBV6-5 with TRBJ2-2, with 7 bases fitting TRBD2. V shed 2 bases, J shed 5 bases, and the junction held 5 bases outside the gene matches. The CDR3 length is 15 residues. Looked up from germline, CDR1 is MNHEY and CDR2 is SVGAGI. The CDR3 reads CASSYGASGTGELFF. As DNA, the CDR3 is TGTGCCAGCAGTTACGGAGCTAGCGGAACCGGGGAGCTGTTTTTT.

V is TRBV27 and J is TRBJ1-2; D is perhaps TRBD1 (5 bases). The CDR3 consists of 12 residues. From germline, CDR1 is MNHEY and CDR2 SMNVEV (reference sequence). Trimming left V 5 bases short and J 5 bases short, with 9 bases between. The CDR3 protein is CASSTPGYGYTF. The DNA for the CDR3 is TGTGCCAGCAGTACTCCAGGGTATGGCTACACCTTC.

V is TRBV19 and J is TRBJ2-5, with TRBD2 identical over 7 bases. The CDR3 loop spans 13 amino acids. V lost 6 bases to trimming and J lost 5 bases; unmatched junction nucleotides: 6. Germline V gives CDR1 LNHDA, CDR2 SQIVND (reference sequence). CDR3 sequence: CASSIGLGETQYF. The CDR3 DNA is TGTGCCAGTAGCATCGGACTAGGCGAGACCCAGTACTTC.

This clone was seen a handful of times. The chain joins TRBV5-1 to TRBJ2-1, with D possibly being TRBD2 (6 bases). Germline V lookup: CDR1 SGHRS, CDR2 YFSETQ. V gave up 4 bases and J gave up 5 bases, with 16 bases separating them. The CDR3 runs to 15 residues. Here the CDR3 DNA reads TGCGCCAGCAGCCCACTACCGGGGGTAAACAATGAGCAGTTCTTC. Translation gives CASSPLPGVNNEQFF.

The V and J genes are TRBV5-1 and TRBJ2-5, with 15 bases fitting TRBD2. V was clipped by 4 bases and J by 5 bases; unmatched bases: 3. Germline lookup yields CDR1 SGHRS and CDR2 YFSETQ. The CDR3 is 15 amino acids. The CDR3: CASSPGTSGGETQYF. In nucleotides, the CDR3 is TGCGCCAGCAGCCCCGGGACTAGCGGGGGGGAGACCCAGTACTTC. The full variable domain, rest sourced from reference TRBV5-1 and TRBJ2-5, is KAGVTQTPRYLIKTRGQQVTLSCSPISGHRSVSWYQQTPGQGLQFLFEYFSETQRNKGNFPGRFSGRQFSNSRSEMNVSTLELGDSALYLCASSPGTSGGETQYFGPGTRLLVL.

The CDR3 nucleotides read TGTGCCAGCAGTTACTCTTCAGGGTATGGCACTGAAGCTTTCTTT. Amino acids: CASSYSSGYGTEAFF. This sequence joins TRBV6-6 and TRBJ1-1; tentative D call: TRBD1 (5 bases). The V and J ends lost 0 bases and 4 bases respectively, with 12 bases between them. Germline values: CDR1 MNHNY, CDR2 SVGAGI (reference sequence). The CDR3 length is 15 residues.

The chain is built from TRBV21-1 and TRBJ1-5; the D call of TRBD1 is as the table states it, not checked on the DNA. TRBV21-1 is designated a pseudogene. The CDR3 consists of 15 residues. CDR3 in DNA: TGTGCCAGCAGCAGGACAGCGCATAGCAATCAGCCCCAGCATTTT. Translating it yields CASSRTAHSNQPQHF.

The chain carries TRBV30 and TRBJ2-7, with 9 nucleotides matching TRBD2. Unmatched junction bases numbered 8, after V lost 0 bases and J lost 2 bases. This CDR3 has 16 residues. Germline V CDR1 and CDR2: GTSNPN, SVGIG (reference sequence). The DNA for the CDR3 is TGTGCCTGGAGTGTGCCGTGGCTAGCGGGGACCTACGAGCAGTACTTC. Its translation is CAWSVPWLAGTYEQYF.

The count of this clone is one. The chain carries TRBV10-3 and TRBJ2-2; the D is unclear. CDR1 and CDR2 from the germline V gene are ENHRY and SYGVKD. The CDR3 is 14 residues long. V was shortened by 4 bases and J by 6 bases, with 12 bases between the two germline ends. CDR3 nucleotide sequence: TGTGCCATCAGTGCCTCCGAGCCTCCCGGGGAGCTGTTTTTT. Encoded protein: CAISASEPPGELFF.

Note on this clone: Distinct nucleotide sequences in the sample also encode this CDR3. The CDR3 protein is CASSPGQGNQPQHF. The CDR3 bases are TGTGCCAGCAGTCCGGGCCAGGGGAATCAGCCCCAGCATTTT. The V gene is TRBV3-1 (or the pseudogene TRBV3-2), the J gene TRBJ1-5, with a tentative D call TRBD1 (6 bases). Germline CDR1 LGHDT, CDR2 YNNKEL (reference sequence). The CDR3 consists of 14 residues. Trimming pared 6 bases from V and 4 bases from J, leaving 13 bases between.

The sample holds one count of this clone. The chain links TRBV19 to TRBJ2-7, with D tentatively TRBD1 (6 bases). Trimming stripped 3 bases from V and 5 bases from J, with 14 bases between. CDR1 and CDR2 from the germline V gene are LNHDA and SQIVND (reference sequence). The CDR3 covers 14 residues. The CDR3 here is CASSIRGFWDEQYF. DNA of the CDR3: TGTGCCAGTAGTATCAGGGGATTTTGGGACGAGCAGTACTTC.

This clone appeared once. The rearrangement links TRBV2 to TRBJ1-4; 8 nucleotides align to TRBD1. The ends lost 7 bases at V and 9 bases at J; junction bases unmatched: 7. The V gene's germline CDR1 is SNHLY and CDR2 FYNNEI. The CDR3 is 13 residues long. The CDR3 loop is CASTERTGQKLFF. CDR3 coding DNA: TGTGCCAGCACGGAGAGGACAGGGCAAAAACTGTTTTTT.

The CDR3 bases are TGTGCCAGCAGTACGGGACATAGGACAGATACGCAGTATTTT. Translation gives CASSTGHRTDTQYF. The chain has TRBV6-6 and TRBJ2-3; a weak D match, TRBD1 (6 bases). CDR1 is MNHNY and CDR2 is SVGAGI in the germline V gene (reference sequence). Trimming took off 5 bases at V and 3 bases at J, with 12 bases between the two ends. The CDR3 is 14 amino acids.

This clone has just a few counts. The rearrangement joins TRBV5-1 to TRBJ1-1; D perhaps matches TRBD1 (5 bases). The CDR3 totals 15 residues. Deletions cut 4 bases from V and 4 bases from J, with 17 bases between. Germline V gene data show CDR1 as SGHRS and CDR2 as YFSETQ. This CDR3 is CASSRSSQGGTEAFF. In nucleotides, the CDR3 is TGCGCCAGCAGCCGAAGCAGCCAGGGCGGCACTGAAGCTTTCTTT.

The rearrangement joins TRBV2 to TRBJ2-7, with D possibly TRBD2 on 6 matching bases. CDR1 and CDR2 (germline): SNHLY, FYNNEI. Trimming removed 7 bases at V and 5 bases at J, with 15 bases between. The CDR3 extends over 13 amino acids. CDR3 DNA: TGTGCCAGCATGGGGGGATTTGGTGACGAGCAGTACTTC. This encodes CASMGGFGDEQYF.